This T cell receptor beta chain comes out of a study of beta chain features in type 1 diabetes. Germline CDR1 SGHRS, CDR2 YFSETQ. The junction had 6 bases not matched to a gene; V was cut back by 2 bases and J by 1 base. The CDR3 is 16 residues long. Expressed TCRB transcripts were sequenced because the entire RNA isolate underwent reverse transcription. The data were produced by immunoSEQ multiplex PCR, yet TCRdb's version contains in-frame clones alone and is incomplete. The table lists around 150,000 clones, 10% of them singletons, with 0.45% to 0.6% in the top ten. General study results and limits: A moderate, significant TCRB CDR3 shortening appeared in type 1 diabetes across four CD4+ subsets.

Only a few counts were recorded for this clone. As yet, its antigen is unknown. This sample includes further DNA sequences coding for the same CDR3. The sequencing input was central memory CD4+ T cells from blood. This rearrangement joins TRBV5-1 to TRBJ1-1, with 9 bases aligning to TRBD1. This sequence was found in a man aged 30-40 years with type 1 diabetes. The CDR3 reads CASSFTGTGRNTEAFF. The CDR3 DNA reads TGCGCCAGCAGCTTTACAGGGACAGGGCGGAACACTGAAGCTTTCTTT.